The following is a T cell receptor beta chain sequence with its context. The data originate from a study of T-cell reconstitution after alpha-beta-depleted transplantation in children. The germline V gene encodes CDR1 LNHNV and CDR2 YYDKDF (reference sequence). The CDR3 loop spans 17 amino acids. The ends lost 1 base at V and 10 bases at J; junction bases unmatched: 10. Preparation of the TCRbeta library involved a method that used unique molecular identifiers. Each CDR3 protein is one row after TCRdb ran MiXCR on the PCR reads. The sample consists of fewer than 550,000 distinct CDR3 sequences, about an eighth of them appearing once.

The sequencing here drew on PBMCs, mostly from graft donor cells, taken 180 days after TCRalphabeta/CD19-depleted stem cell transplant. The clonotype originates from a female patient younger than 10 who had a stem cell transplant for aplastic anemia, so the T cells may come from the graft donor. The chain combines TRBV15 with TRBJ2-1, with 13 bases identical to TRBD2. CDR3 region: CATSRVGTSGTWGEQFF. For the CDR3, the DNA is TGTGCCACCAGCAGAGTTGGGACTAGCGGGACCTGGGGGGAGCAGTTCTTC.